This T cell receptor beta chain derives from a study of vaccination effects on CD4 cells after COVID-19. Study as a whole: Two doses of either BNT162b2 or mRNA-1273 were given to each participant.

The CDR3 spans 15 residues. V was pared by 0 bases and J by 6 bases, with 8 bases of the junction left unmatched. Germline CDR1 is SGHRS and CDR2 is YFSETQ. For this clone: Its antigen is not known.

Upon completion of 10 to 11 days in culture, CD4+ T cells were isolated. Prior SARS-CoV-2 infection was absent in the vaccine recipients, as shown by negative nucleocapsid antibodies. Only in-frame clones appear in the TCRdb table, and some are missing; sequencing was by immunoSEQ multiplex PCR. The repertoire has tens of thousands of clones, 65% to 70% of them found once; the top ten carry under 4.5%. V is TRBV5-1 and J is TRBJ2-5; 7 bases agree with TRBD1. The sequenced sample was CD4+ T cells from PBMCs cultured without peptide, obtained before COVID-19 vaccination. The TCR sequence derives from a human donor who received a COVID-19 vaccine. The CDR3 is CASSLGGQGEKTQYF. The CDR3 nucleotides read TGCGCCAGCAGCTTGGGAGGGCAGGGGGAAAAGACCCAGTACTTC.